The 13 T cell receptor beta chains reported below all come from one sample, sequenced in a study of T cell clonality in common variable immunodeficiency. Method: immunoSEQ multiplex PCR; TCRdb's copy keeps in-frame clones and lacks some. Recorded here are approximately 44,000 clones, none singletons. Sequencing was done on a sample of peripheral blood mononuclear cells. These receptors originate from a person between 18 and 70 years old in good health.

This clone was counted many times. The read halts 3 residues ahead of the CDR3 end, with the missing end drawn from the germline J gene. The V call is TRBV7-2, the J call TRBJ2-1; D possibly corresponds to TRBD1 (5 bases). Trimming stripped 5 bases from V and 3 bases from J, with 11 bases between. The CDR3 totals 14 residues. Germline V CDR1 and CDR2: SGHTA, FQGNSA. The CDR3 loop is CASSLRTLYNEQFF. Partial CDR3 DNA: TGTGCCAGCAGCCTCAGGACACTCTACAATGAG.

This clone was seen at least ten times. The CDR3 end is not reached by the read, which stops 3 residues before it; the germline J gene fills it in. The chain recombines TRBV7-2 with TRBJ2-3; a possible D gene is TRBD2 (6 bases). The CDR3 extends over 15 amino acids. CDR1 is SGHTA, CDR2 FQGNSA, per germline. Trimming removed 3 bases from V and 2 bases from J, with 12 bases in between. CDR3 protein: CASSFLGGNTDTQYF. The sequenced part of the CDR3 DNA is TGTGCCAGCAGCTTCCTCGGGGGAAACACAGATACG.

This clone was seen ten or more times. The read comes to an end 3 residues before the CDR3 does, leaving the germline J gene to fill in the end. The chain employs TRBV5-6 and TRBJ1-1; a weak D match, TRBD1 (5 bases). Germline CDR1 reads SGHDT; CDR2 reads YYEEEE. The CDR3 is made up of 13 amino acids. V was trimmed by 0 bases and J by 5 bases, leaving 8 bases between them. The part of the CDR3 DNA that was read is TGTGCCAGCAGCTTGGAAAGGGGTACTGAA. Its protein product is CASSLERGTE. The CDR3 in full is CASSLERGTEAFF.

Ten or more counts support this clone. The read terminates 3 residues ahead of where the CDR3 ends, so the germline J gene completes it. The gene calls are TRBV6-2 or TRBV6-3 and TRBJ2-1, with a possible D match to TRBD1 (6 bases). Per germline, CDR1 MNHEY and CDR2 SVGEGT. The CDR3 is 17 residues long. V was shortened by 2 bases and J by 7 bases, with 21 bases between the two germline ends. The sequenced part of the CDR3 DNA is TGTGCCAGCAGTTACCCCGGGGTTCAGGGGAGTAGGAATGAG. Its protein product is CASSYPGVQGSRNE. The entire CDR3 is CASSYPGVQGSRNEQFF.

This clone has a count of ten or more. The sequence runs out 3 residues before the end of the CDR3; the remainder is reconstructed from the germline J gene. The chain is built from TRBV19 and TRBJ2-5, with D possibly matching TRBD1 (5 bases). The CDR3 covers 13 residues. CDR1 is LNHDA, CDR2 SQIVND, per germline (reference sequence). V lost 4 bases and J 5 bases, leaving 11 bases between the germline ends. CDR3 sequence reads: CASSTGLGETQYF. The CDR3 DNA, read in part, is TGTGCCAGTAGTACAGGGTTGGGGGAGACC.

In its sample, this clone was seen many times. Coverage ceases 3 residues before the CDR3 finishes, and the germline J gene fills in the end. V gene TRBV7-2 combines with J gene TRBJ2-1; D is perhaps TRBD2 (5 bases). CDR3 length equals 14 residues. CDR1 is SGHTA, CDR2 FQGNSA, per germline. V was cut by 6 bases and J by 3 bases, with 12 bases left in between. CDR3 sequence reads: CASSPGWGYNEQFF. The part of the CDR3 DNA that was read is TGTGCCAGCAGTCCGGGGTGGGGCTACAATGAG.

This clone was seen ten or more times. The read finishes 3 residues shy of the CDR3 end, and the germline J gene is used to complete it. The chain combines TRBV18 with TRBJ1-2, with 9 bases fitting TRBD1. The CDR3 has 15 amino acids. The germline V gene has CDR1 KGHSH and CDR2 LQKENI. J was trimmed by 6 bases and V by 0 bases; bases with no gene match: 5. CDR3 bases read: TGTGCCAGCTCACCACCGGGGACAGGGCGTGATGGC. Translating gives CASSPPGTGRDG. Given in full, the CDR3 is CASSPPGTGRDGYTF.

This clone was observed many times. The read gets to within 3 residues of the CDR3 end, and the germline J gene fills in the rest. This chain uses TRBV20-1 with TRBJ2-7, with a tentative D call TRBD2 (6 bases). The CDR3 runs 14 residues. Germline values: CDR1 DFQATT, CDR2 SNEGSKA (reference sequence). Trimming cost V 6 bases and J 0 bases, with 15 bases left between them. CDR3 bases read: TGCAGTGCGATGCACGGGGGTACCTCCTACGAG. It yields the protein CSAMHGGTSYE. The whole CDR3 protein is CSAMHGGTSYEQYF.

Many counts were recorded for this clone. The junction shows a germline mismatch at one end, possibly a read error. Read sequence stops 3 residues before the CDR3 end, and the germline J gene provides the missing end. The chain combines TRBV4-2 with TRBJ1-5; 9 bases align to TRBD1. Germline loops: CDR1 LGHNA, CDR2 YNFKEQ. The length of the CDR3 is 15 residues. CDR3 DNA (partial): TGCGCCAGCAGCCTGGGGACAGGGCTGGGGCAGCCC. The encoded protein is CASSLGTGLGQP. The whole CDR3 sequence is CASSLGTGLGQPQHF.

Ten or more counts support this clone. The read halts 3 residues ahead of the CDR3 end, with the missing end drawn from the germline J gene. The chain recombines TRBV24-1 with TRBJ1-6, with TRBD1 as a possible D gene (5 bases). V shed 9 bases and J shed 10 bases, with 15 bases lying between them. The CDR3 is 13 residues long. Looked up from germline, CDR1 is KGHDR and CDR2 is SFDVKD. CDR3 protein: CATPGLTRSPLHF. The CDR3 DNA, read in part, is TGTGCCACCCCGGGACTTACCCGGTCACCC.

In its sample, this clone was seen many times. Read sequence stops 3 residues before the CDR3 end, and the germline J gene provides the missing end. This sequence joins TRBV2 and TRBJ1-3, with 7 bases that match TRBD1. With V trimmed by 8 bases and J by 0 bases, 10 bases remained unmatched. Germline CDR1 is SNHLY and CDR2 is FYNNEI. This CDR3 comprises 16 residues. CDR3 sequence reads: CASREVAGGSGNTIYF. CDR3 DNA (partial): TGTGCCAGCCGAGAAGTTGCAGGGGGCTCTGGAAACACC.

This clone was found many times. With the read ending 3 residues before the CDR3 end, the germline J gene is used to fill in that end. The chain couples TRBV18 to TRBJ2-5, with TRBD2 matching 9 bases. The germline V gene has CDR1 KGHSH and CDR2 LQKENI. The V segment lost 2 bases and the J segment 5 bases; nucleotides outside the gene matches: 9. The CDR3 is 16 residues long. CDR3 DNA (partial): TGTGCCAGCTCACCAGCGGGAGGGCCCTCCGGGGAGACC. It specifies CASSPAGGPSGET. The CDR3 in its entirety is CASSPAGGPSGETQYF. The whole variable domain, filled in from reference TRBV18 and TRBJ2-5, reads NAGVMQNPRHLVRRRGQEARLRCSPMKGHSHVYWYRQLPEEGLKFMVYLQKENIIDESGMPKERFSAEFPKEGPSILRIQQVVRGDSAAYFCASSPAGGPSGETQYFGPGTRLLVL.

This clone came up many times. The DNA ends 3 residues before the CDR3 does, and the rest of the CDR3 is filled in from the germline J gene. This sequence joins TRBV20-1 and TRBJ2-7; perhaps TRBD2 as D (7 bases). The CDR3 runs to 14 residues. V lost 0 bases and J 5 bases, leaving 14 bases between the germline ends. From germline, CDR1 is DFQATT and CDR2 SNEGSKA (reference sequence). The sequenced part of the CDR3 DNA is TGCAGTGCTAGAGACCCCCGGGGGGCTAACGAG. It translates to CSARDPRGANE. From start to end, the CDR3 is CSARDPRGANEQYF.